This T cell receptor (beta chain) was observed in a study of T cells in Graves' hyperthyroidism and ophthalmopathy. Overall study context: Staff took peripheral blood when the initial diagnosis was made, before any treatment began.

Amplification of TCR beta CDR3 regions used RNA as the template. Using the HTBI primer set, a first-round RT-PCR was run on the TCR CDR3. One entry per CDR3 protein, called by TCRdb with MiXCR from the multiplex PCR reads. The data show hundreds of thousands of distinct CDR3 sequences, 20% seen once. General study points: Blood held most thyroid clonotypes expanded above 0.001 frequency.

This clonotype was counted at least ten times. The antigen remains undetermined. Material for sequencing was blood. The TCR was taken from a man aged 25-40 years with Graves' ophthalmopathy.

The CDR3 bases are TGTGCCAGCAGTTTGTACGGGACGGCCGAAGCTAACTATGGCTACACCTTC. Protein sequence: CASSLYGTAEANYGYTF. The gene calls are TRBV28 and TRBJ1-2; tentatively, D is TRBD1 (5 bases). V lost 3 bases and J 0 bases, leaving 17 bases between the germline ends. CDR1 is MDHEN and CDR2 is SYDVKM in the germline V gene. This CDR3 contains 17 residues.